A selection of T cell receptor beta chains follows, all from one sample in a study of cytotoxic CD8 clonotypes in ibrutinib-treated CLL. Method: immunoSEQ multiplex PCR; TCRdb's copy keeps in-frame clones and lacks some. The sample yields tens of thousands of clones, roughly 69% seen once. Sequencing was performed on PBMCs, taken after 12 months of ibrutinib treatment. The receptors shown here come from a human donor with chronic lymphocytic leukemia. CDR3s include the opening cysteine and the closing phenylalanine or tryptophan. Each record gives: D gene, V gene, J gene, clone size, CDR3 protein, CDR3 DNA. A D gene is named only where the DNA matches it firmly. Clone size is stated in some rows and not others, as once, few, many or a class when expanded.

D gene: TRBD1
V gene: TRBV18
J gene: TRBJ2-7
clone size: once
CDR3 protein: CASSPEGQGEKYF
CDR3 DNA: TGTGCCAGCTCACCGGAAGGGCAGGGGGAAAAGTACTTC

D gene: -
V gene: TRBV7-2
J gene: TRBJ2-5
clone size: -
CDR3 protein: CASSLNSNIKETQYF
CDR3 DNA: TGTGCCAGCAGCTTAAACAGCAATATTAAAGAGACCCAGTACTTC

D gene: TRBD2
V gene: TRBV6-1
J gene: TRBJ2-1
clone size: -
CDR3 protein: CASSPLAGERNEQFF
CDR3 DNA: TGTGCCAGCAGCCCTCTAGCGGGAGAAAGGAATGAGCAGTTCTTC

D gene: TRBD1
V gene: TRBV28
J gene: TRBJ2-2
clone size: few
CDR3 protein: CASSSSGQGHVGELFF
CDR3 DNA: TGTGCCAGCAGCTCGTCCGGACAGGGACATGTCGGGGAGCTGTTTTTT

D gene: TRBD2
V gene: TRBV6-5
J gene: TRBJ2-3
clone size: -
CDR3 protein: CASSYQPSGTDTQYF
CDR3 DNA: TGTGCCAGCAGTTACCAGCCTAGCGGGACAGATACGCAGTATTTT

D gene: -
V gene: TRBV27
J gene: TRBJ2-6
clone size: -
CDR3 protein: CASSPQWSYYGAVSGANVLTF
CDR3 DNA: TGTGCCAGCAGTCCCCAGTGGTCCTACTATGGGGCGGTCTCTGGGGCCAACGTCCTGACTTTC

D gene: -
V gene: TRBV5-6
J gene: TRBJ2-3
clone size: -
CDR3 protein: CASSFFPTDTQYF
CDR3 DNA: TGTGCCAGCAGCTTTTTCCCCACAGATACGCAGTATTTT

D gene: TRBD1
V gene: TRBV11-3
J gene: TRBJ2-6
clone size: -
CDR3 protein: CASSPTGGGGANVLTF
CDR3 DNA: TGTGCCAGCAGCCCGACAGGGGGCGGTGGGGCCAACGTCCTGACTTTC

D gene: TRBD2
V gene: TRBV6-5
J gene: TRBJ2-1
clone size: -
CDR3 protein: CASSLRLAGGIEQFF
CDR3 DNA: TGTGCCAGCAGTTTACGACTAGCGGGAGGTATTGAGCAGTTCTTC

D gene: -
V gene: TRBV4-3
J gene: TRBJ1-5
clone size: -
CDR3 protein: CASSQAGSHQPQHF
CDR3 DNA: TGCGCCAGCAGCCAAGCAGGGTCGCATCAGCCCCAGCATTTT

D gene: -
V gene: TRBV11-2
J gene: TRBJ2-4
clone size: once
CDR3 protein: CASSPRGSGPKNIQYF
CDR3 DNA: TGTGCCAGCAGCCCACGGGGTAGCGGCCCCAAAAACATTCAGTACTTC

D gene: TRBD1
V gene: TRBV5-6
J gene: TRBJ1-5
clone size: -
CDR3 protein: CASSYDRAEQPQHF
CDR3 DNA: TGTGCCAGCAGCTATGACAGGGCAGAACAGCCCCAGCATTTT

D gene: -
V gene: TRBV19
J gene: TRBJ1-5
clone size: -
CDR3 protein: CASSTDTGRNQPQHF
CDR3 DNA: TGTGCCAGTAGTACAGATACAGGCCGCAATCAGCCCCAGCATTTT

D gene: TRBD2
V gene: TRBV4-1
J gene: TRBJ2-7
clone size: -
CDR3 protein: CASSQEGPGLAGGYEQYF
CDR3 DNA: TGCGCCAGCAGCCAAGAAGGCCCCGGGTTAGCGGGAGGGTACGAGCAGTACTTC

D gene: -
V gene: TRBV18
J gene: TRBJ1-4
clone size: -
CDR3 protein: CASSPGVHNTGLFF
CDR3 DNA: TGTGCCAGCTCACCGGGCGTACATAATACGGGGCTGTTTTTT

D gene: TRBD2
V gene: TRBV28
J gene: TRBJ2-7
clone size: once
CDR3 protein: CASTSWTSGSNEQYF
CDR3 DNA: TGTGCCAGCACTTCTTGGACTAGCGGGAGTAACGAGCAGTACTTC

D gene: -
V gene: TRBV5-6
J gene: TRBJ1-2
clone size: once
CDR3 protein: CASSYRVGDYGYTF
CDR3 DNA: TGTGCCAGCAGCTACAGGGTAGGGGACTATGGCTACACCTTC

D gene: -
V gene: TRBV27
J gene: TRBJ2-5
clone size: -
CDR3 protein: CASSRRDRGSETQYF
CDR3 DNA: TGTGCCAGCAGCCGACGGGACCGCGGCTCGGAGACCCAGTACTTC

D gene: TRBD1
V gene: TRBV7-2
J gene: TRBJ2-7
clone size: -
CDR3 protein: CASSSPGQGSYEQYF
CDR3 DNA: TGTGCCAGCAGCTCACCGGGACAGGGCTCCTACGAGCAGTACTTC

D gene: -
V gene: TRBV2
J gene: TRBJ1-4
clone size: few
CDR3 protein: CASSQATNEKLFF
CDR3 DNA: TGTGCCAGCAGTCAGGCAACTAATGAAAAACTGTTTTTT

D gene: -
V gene: TRBV30
J gene: TRBJ1-1
clone size: -
CDR3 protein: CAWSGEGSRTEAFF
CDR3 DNA: TGTGCCTGGAGTGGCGAGGGTTCCCGTACTGAAGCTTTCTTT

D gene: TRBD1
V gene: TRBV6-5
J gene: TRBJ2-7
clone size: -
CDR3 protein: CASSTRDSAYEQYF
CDR3 DNA: TGTGCCAGCAGTACCCGGGACAGCGCTTACGAGCAGTACTTC

D gene: -
V gene: TRBV5-1
J gene: TRBJ2-7
clone size: -
CDR3 protein: CASSSLSGVGKSYEQYF
CDR3 DNA: TGCGCCAGCAGTTCCCTATCCGGGGTGGGCAAGTCCTACGAGCAGTACTTC

D gene: -
V gene: TRBV2
J gene: TRBJ1-4
clone size: -
CDR3 protein: CASSTGQSTNEKLFF
CDR3 DNA: TGTGCCAGCAGTACCGGACAGTCAACTAATGAAAAACTGTTTTTT

D gene: TRBD2
V gene: TRBV11-2
J gene: TRBJ2-3
clone size: -
CDR3 protein: CATPRAGEGTDTQYF
CDR3 DNA: TGTGCCACCCCAAGAGCGGGAGAGGGCACAGATACGCAGTATTTT

D gene: -
V gene: TRBV30
J gene: TRBJ2-3
clone size: -
CDR3 protein: CAWSPLRVSTDTQYF
CDR3 DNA: TGTGCCTGGAGCCCCTTGCGGGTGAGCACAGATACGCAGTATTTT

D gene: -
V gene: TRBV11-2
J gene: TRBJ1-1
clone size: few
CDR3 protein: CASSVVNTEAFF
CDR3 DNA: TGTGCCAGCAGTGTGGTGAACACTGAAGCTTTCTTT

D gene: TRBD2
V gene: TRBV11-1
J gene: TRBJ2-1
clone size: -
CDR3 protein: CASSIAGPNEQFF
CDR3 DNA: TGTGCCAGCAGCATAGCGGGACCCAATGAGCAGTTCTTC